The source of this T cell receptor beta chain is a study of cytomegalovirus exposure and HLA in healthy donors. Vbeta (60) and Jbeta (13) primers were used in the PCR. Assay used: immunoSEQ multiplex PCR; TCRdb lists only in-frame clones, some missing. There are 100,000 to 150,000 clones in the sample; approximately 80% occur only once, and around 2% lies in the top ten. V was pared by 5 bases and J by 5 bases, with 22 bases between. There are 17 residues in the CDR3. The V gene's germline CDR1 is SEHNR and CDR2 FQNEAQ (reference sequence). This sequence originates from a female donor in good health and CMV-seropositive. The sequenced material came from PBMCs. This chain connects TRBV7-9 to TRBJ2-1; D might be TRBD2 (5 bases). The CDR3 bases are TGTGCCAGCAGCCCCCTTTCCTCCACCTCGGGGAACAATGAGCAGTTCTTC. Amino acid sequence: CASSPLSSTSGNNEQFF.